This TCR beta chain was recovered during a study of tumor-infiltrating lymphocytes in primary liver carcinoma. As for the study in general: The cohort consisted of patients whose primary liver carcinoma was surgically resected. The cohort included men and women aged 30 to 69 years.

Unsorted whole blood yielded the blood RNA, and germline DNA was also extracted. TCR beta cDNA was made from approximately 500 ng total RNA with a constant-region primer. Three nested multiplex PCR rounds, a slightly modified ARM-PCR method, built the TCR beta libraries. TRBV1-TRBV30 forward and Cbeta reverse primers drove the first two roughly 10-cycle rounds. TCRdb re-analysed the multiplex PCR reads in MiXCR, keeping a single row per CDR3 protein. The repertoire holds around 330,000 distinct CDR3 sequences, with around 50% as singletons. The CDR3 runs 15 residues. V was shortened by 3 bases and J by 0 bases, with 8 bases between the two germline ends. CDR1 and CDR2 (germline): WNHNN, SYGVQD (reference sequence).

The clonotype was recovered from a woman aged 25 to 39 with primary liver carcinoma and hepatitis B virus infection. Sequencing used peripheral blood. This rearrangement joins TRBV10-1 to TRBJ2-2, with D tentatively TRBD2 (6 bases). The CDR3 is CASSESGSNTGELFF. The CDR3 nucleotides are TGCGCCAGCAGTGAAAGCGGGTCGAACACCGGGGAGCTGTTTTTT.